These 18 T cell receptor beta chains share one sample of origin, sequenced in a study of OX40 agonist ivuxolimab in advanced cancers. Generated by immunoSEQ multiplex PCR, the TCRdb table keeps only in-frame clones and is missing some. This sample has 53,000 or so clones; approximately 90% occur once, and the top ten carry around 1.5%. The sample consisted of CD4+ or CD8+ T cells sorted from blood, taken in a trial of the OX40 agonist ivuxolimab. Receptors originate from an adult with an advanced solid tumor such as melanoma, head and neck, liver or kidney cancer.

The count of this clone is one. This chain connects TRBV27 to TRBJ2-7; TRBD2 matches 11 bases. The germline V gene has CDR1 MNHEY and CDR2 SMNVEV (reference sequence). V trimming: 4 bases; J trimming: 0 bases; junction bases outside the gene matches: 8. The CDR3 contains 17 residues. CDR3 in DNA: TGTGCCAGCAGTTCCCCTAGCGGGAGGTTTTCCTCCTACGAGCAGTACTTC. Its protein product is CASSSPSGRFSSYEQYF.

The chain carries TRBV4-1 and TRBJ1-2; D uncertain. CDR3 length equals 17 residues. Trimming shortened V by 0 bases and J by 8 bases, and 22 bases separated the two germline ends. CDR1 is MGHRA and CDR2 is YSYEKL in the germline V gene. CDR3 nucleotides: TGCGCCAGCAGCCAAGAAGTTGATCGTACGCGATCATACGGCTACACCTTC. Translating gives CASSQEVDRTRSYGYTF.

In DNA form, the CDR3 reads TGTGCCAGCAAACAGGGGGGAGCTAGCTCTGGAAACACCATATATTTT. It specifies CASKQGGASSGNTIYF. V is TRBV19 and J is TRBJ1-3; 8 nucleotides match TRBD1. V lost 9 bases, J lost 0 bases, and 10 bases stayed unmatched. Looked up from germline, CDR1 is LNHDA and CDR2 is SQIVND (reference sequence). The length of the CDR3 is 16 residues.

This chain links TRBV7-2 with TRBJ2-7; possibly TRBD2 for D (5 bases). The CDR3 runs 15 residues. Germline loops: CDR1 SGHTA, CDR2 FQGNSA. Trimming stripped 3 bases from V and 1 base from J, with 13 bases between. The CDR3 DNA follows: TGTGCCAGCAGCTTCACCCTCCGGGGATCCTACGAGCAGTACTTC. Translation gives CASSFTLRGSYEQYF.

The V gene is TRBV5-1, the J gene TRBJ2-3; 8 positions match TRBD2. Unmatched junction bases numbered 7, after V lost 5 bases and J lost 5 bases. This CDR3 has 14 residues. In germline, CDR1 is SGHRS, CDR2 YFSETQ. CDR3 loop: CASSRGGPVDTQYF. The CDR3 nucleotides are TGCGCCAGCAGTCGCGGGGGGCCCGTAGATACGCAGTATTTT.

This chain connects TRBV9 to TRBJ1-1; the match to TRBD1 covers 7 bases. Germline-derived CDR1 and CDR2 are SGDLS and YYNGEE. This CDR3 has 13 amino acids. V lost 4 bases and J lost 9; bases outside the gene matches: 9. As DNA, the CDR3 is TGTGCCAGCAGCCCACAGGGGCGGCTGAAAGCTTTCTTT. It specifies CASSPQGRLKAFF.

J is TRBJ2-5 and V is TRBV14; TRBD2 agrees at 7 bases. In germline, CDR1 is SGHDN, CDR2 FVKESK. The CDR3 has 16 amino acids. V shed 3 bases and J 4 bases; nucleotides not matched to a gene: 11. The CDR3 is CASSQPGLPALETQYF. DNA for the CDR3: TGTGCCAGCAGCCAGCCGGGACTACCTGCTCTAGAGACCCAGTACTTC.

This chain links TRBV5-1 with TRBJ1-2; D not certain. CDR3 size: 13 residues. Trimming cost V 0 bases and J 0 bases, with 3 bases left between them. CDR1 is SGHRS and CDR2 is YFSETQ in the germline V gene. The CDR3 coding sequence is TGCGCCAGCAGCTTGGGACCTAACTATGGCTACACCTTC. It specifies CASSLGPNYGYTF.

The chain combines TRBV7-2 with TRBJ2-2; 8 bases align to TRBD2. The ends lost 1 base at V and 0 bases at J; junction bases unmatched: 10. The CDR3 is 19 residues long. Germline CDR1 and CDR2: SGHTA and FQGNSA. CDR3 loop: CASSLGLAGLLPNTGELFF. The CDR3 region has the DNA TGTGCCAGCAGCTTAGGGCTAGCGGGCCTTCTACCGAACACCGGGGAGCTGTTTTTT. Full variable domain (remainder filled in from reference TRBV7-2 and TRBJ2-2): GAGVSQSPSNKVTEKGKDVELRCDPISGHTALYWYRQSLGQGLEFLIYFQGNSAPDKSGLPSDRFSAERTGGSVSTLTIQRTQQEDSAVYLCASSLGLAGLLPNTGELFFGEGSRLTVL.

The rearrangement links TRBV28 to TRBJ1-5, with TRBD1 matching 9 bases. Germline V lookup: CDR1 MDHEN, CDR2 SYDVKM. CDR3 size: 15 residues. Germline trimming cut 6 bases from V and 3 bases from J; bases unmatched to any gene: 6. In DNA form, the CDR3 reads TGTGCCAGCAGCTTAGGACAGGGGACCAATCAGCCCCAGCATTTT. Translating gives CASSLGQGTNQPQHF.

This clone was detected once. The chain couples TRBV14 to TRBJ1-1; D is undetermined. V gave up 4 bases and J gave up 12 bases, with 15 bases separating them. The CDR3 is made up of 12 amino acids. The germline V gene has CDR1 SGHDN and CDR2 FVKESK. The CDR3 region is CASSPGPFLTFF. CDR3 in DNA: TGTGCCAGCAGCCCGGGCCCGTTTTTGACTTTCTTT.

This chain joins TRBV10-3 and TRBJ1-3; D gene unclear. The CDR3 covers 16 residues. Germline CDR1 reads ENHRY; CDR2 reads SYGVKD. V lost 3 bases to trimming and J lost 0 bases, with 12 bases between them. DNA of the CDR3: TGTGCCATCAGTGACGGCCGACCGGGCTCTGGAAACACCATATATTTT. Protein sequence: CAISDGRPGSGNTIYF.

The rearrangement uses TRBV6-5 and TRBJ1-1; D is ambiguous. The CDR3 has 11 amino acids. CDR1 and CDR2 from the germline V gene are MNHEY and SVGAGI. Trimming removed 6 bases at V and 5 bases at J, with 7 bases between. The CDR3 protein is CASRERTEAFF. Here the CDR3 DNA reads TGTGCCAGCAGAGAAAGGACTGAAGCTTTCTTT.

The chain recombines TRBV2 with TRBJ1-5; no clear D gene. The V gene lost 7 bases and the J gene lost 4 bases, with 11 bases spanning the gap. The germline V gene encodes CDR1 SNHLY and CDR2 FYNNEI. The CDR3 spans 13 residues. CDR3 amino acids: CASKLGGNQPQHF. The CDR3 nucleotides read TGTGCCAGCAAACTAGGTGGGAATCAGCCCCAGCATTTT.

This chain joins TRBV6-1 and TRBJ1-5; 10 nucleotides align to TRBD1. Looked up from germline, CDR1 is MNHNS and CDR2 is SASEGT. V dropped 1 base and J dropped 7; count of bases not matched to a gene: 7. The CDR3 consists of 16 residues. CDR3 bases: TGTGCCAGCAGTGAAGACTGGGGACAGGGGCGACAGCCCCAGCATTTT. The encoded protein is CASSEDWGQGRQPQHF.

The sample holds one count of this clone. The chain uses TRBV6-1 and TRBJ1-2; 8 nucleotides agree with TRBD1. Germline V gene lookup returns CDR1 MNHNS and CDR2 SASEGT. The junction had 15 bases not matched to a gene; V was cut back by 1 base and J by 5 bases. CDR3 length equals 18 residues. The chain's CDR3 is CASSEEGRGRPSPYGYTF. CDR3 in DNA: TGTGCCAGCAGTGAAGAGGGCAGGGGGCGGCCTTCGCCTTATGGCTACACCTTC.

The chain joins TRBV5-8 to TRBJ1-3; TRBD1 is a possible D gene (5 bases). This CDR3 comprises 13 residues. The germline gives CDR1 SGHTS, CDR2 YDEGEE. The V and J ends lost 6 bases and 4 bases respectively, with 11 bases between them. This CDR3 reads CASKRTFGNTIYF. CDR3 sequence (DNA): TGTGCCAGCAAAAGGACATTCGGAAACACCATATATTTT.

The V call is TRBV29-1, the J call TRBJ1-2, with 10 bases lining up with TRBD1. V trimming: 8 bases; J trimming: 5 bases; junction bases outside the gene matches: 8. Germline V gene lookup returns CDR1 SQVTM and CDR2 ANQGSEA. The CDR3 is 13 amino acids. CDR3 sequence reads: CSSRQGAGYGYTF. The DNA of the CDR3 is TGCAGCTCGCGACAGGGGGCAGGGTATGGCTACACCTTC.